The T cell receptor beta chain described here comes from a study of T cell responses to AZD1222 COVID-19 vaccine. The CDR3 contains 13 residues. Germline values: CDR1 MNHEY, CDR2 SMNVEV (reference sequence). V was cut by 3 bases and J by 5 bases, with 8 bases left in between. The repertoire was sequenced with immunoSEQ multiplex PCR; TCRdb's copy has only in-frame clones and lacks some. Of 150,000 to 200,000 clones in the sample, over 85% were seen once. The chain carries TRBV27 and TRBJ1-5; no reliable D call. The receptor comes from an adult in good health. The source material was peripheral blood, sampled on day 0 of AZD1222 vaccination. CDR3 loop: CASSFGPYQPQHF. The CDR3 DNA sequence: TGTGCCAGCAGTTTCGGACCATATCAGCCCCAGCATTTT.